These 23 T cell receptor beta chains were all obtained from the same sample, sequenced in a study of post-analysis software for immune sequencing data. Study outcomes and limitations: Controls showed lower frequencies than patients for roughly 5 TRBV segments, and TRBV5-6, TRBV5-1 and TRBV20-1 were among these.

Unique molecular identifiers were built into the TCR beta cDNA libraries. Each CDR3 protein is one row after TCRdb ran MiXCR on the PCR reads. The data show hundreds of thousands of distinct CDR3 sequences, with roughly 46% seen just once and 12% held by the top ten. These receptors have no identified antigens. Material for sequencing was blood. These receptor sequences come from a girl aged 5-17 years with multiple sclerosis.

This clonotype showed up just a few times. This rearrangement joins TRBV5-5 to TRBJ2-5; a weak D match, TRBD2 (6 bases). Judging by the DNA end, TRBJ2-7 fits better; the J call may be wrong. The CDR3 is made up of 16 amino acids. Per germline, CDR1 SGHKS and CDR2 YYEKEE (reference sequence). The CDR3 loop reads CASSLAGGRTIYEQYF. The CDR3 nucleotides are TGTGCCAGCAGCTTGGCCGGGGGACGTACGATCTACGAGCAGTACTTC.

The rearrangement uses TRBV29-1 and TRBJ2-3; D possibly uses TRBD1 or TRBD2 (5 bases each). V lost 4 bases and J 1 base, leaving 18 bases between the germline ends. The CDR3 runs 16 residues. Looked up from germline, CDR1 is SQVTM and CDR2 is ANQGSEA. CDR3 nucleotides: TGCAGCGTTGCTCTGGGTTCTGGGGGAGGCACAGATACGCAGTATTTT. This translates into CSVALGSGGGTDTQYF.

This chain links TRBV20-1 with TRBJ1-6, with D possibly TRBD1 on 6 matching bases. V was cut by 4 bases and J by 9 bases, with 16 bases left in between. The CDR3 loop spans 14 amino acids. Germline V gene lookup returns CDR1 DFQATT and CDR2 SNEGSKA (reference sequence). CDR3: CSAKPQGLSSPLHF. In DNA form, the CDR3 reads TGCAGTGCTAAACCCCAGGGGTTGAGTTCACCCCTCCACTTT.

The chain uses TRBV5-5 and TRBJ2-1, with 7 bases aligning to TRBD1. Germline-derived CDR1 and CDR2 are SGHKS and YYEKEE (reference sequence). CDR3 size: 14 residues. The V segment lost 1 base and the J segment 5 bases; nucleotides outside the gene matches: 3. The CDR3 nucleotides read TGTGCCAGCAGCTTGTACAGGGGACACAATGAGCAGTTCTTC. As protein: CASSLYRGHNEQFF.

The CDR3 spells CSAIRESFNYGYTF. The CDR3, as DNA: TGCAGTGCTATCAGAGAGTCCTTTAACTATGGCTACACCTTC. V gene TRBV20-1 combines with J gene TRBJ1-2, with D unresolved. The CDR3 runs 14 residues. The germline V and J ends were trimmed by 4 bases and 1 base, with 13 bases remaining between them. The germline V gene has CDR1 DFQATT and CDR2 SNEGSKA (reference sequence).

This clonotype was seen a handful of times. V usage is TRBV27 and J usage is TRBJ2-5; TRBD2 aligns across 7 bases. CDR1 is MNHEY and CDR2 is SMNVEV in the germline V gene (reference sequence). J lost 6 bases, V lost 6 bases, and 7 bases had no gene match. The CDR3 length is 13 residues. CDR3 in amino acids: CASRDSGRKTQYF. The CDR3, as DNA: TGTGCCAGCAGGGATAGCGGGCGGAAGACCCAGTACTTC.

This chain joins TRBV20-1 and TRBJ2-3; no reliable D call. CDR1 is DFQATT and CDR2 is SNEGSKA in the germline V gene (reference sequence). The CDR3 spans 13 residues. Trimming removed 7 bases from V and 6 bases from J, with 17 bases in between. This CDR3 is CSVGDPNIDTQYF. CDR3 bases: TGCAGTGTTGGAGACCCTAACATCGATACGCAGTATTTT.

V and J are TRBV20-1 and TRBJ2-1; a possible D gene is TRBD2 (6 bases). CDR1 and CDR2 (germline): DFQATT, SNEGSKA (reference sequence). This CDR3 is 13 amino acids long. V lost 3 bases, J lost 5 bases, and 11 bases lay in between. The CDR3 spells CSASGTRNNEQFF. CDR3 coding DNA: TGCAGTGCTAGTGGGACTCGCAACAATGAGCAGTTCTTC.

This chain uses TRBV6-5 with TRBJ1-1, with unresolved D. CDR1 MNHEY and CDR2 SVGAGI come from the germline V gene. The CDR3 extends over 13 amino acids. The V end was cut by 8 bases, the J end by 0 bases, with 10 bases between. CDR3 amino acids: CASGRQMNTEAFF. The CDR3 DNA sequence: TGTGCCAGCGGCCGGCAGATGAACACTGAAGCTTTCTTT.

This chain joins TRBV20-1 and TRBJ1-2; no clear D gene. V lost 6 bases and J 7 bases, leaving 12 bases between the germline ends. The CDR3 consists of 11 residues. Germline CDR1 DFQATT, CDR2 SNEGSKA (reference sequence). The CDR3: CSAPITGGYTF. The CDR3 bases are TGCAGTGCCCCAATTACGGGTGGCTACACCTTC.

The rearrangement uses TRBV29-1 and TRBJ1-1; D gene unclear. Germline CDR1 SQVTM, CDR2 ANQGSEA. V was shortened by 5 bases and J by 7 bases, with 14 bases between the two germline ends. The CDR3 has 12 residues. The CDR3 sequence is CSVLGRAYEAFF. The CDR3 DNA reads as TGCAGCGTTCTCGGGAGGGCGTATGAAGCTTTCTTT.

The chain is built from TRBV6-1 and TRBJ2-1, with 9 bases matching TRBD1. Germline V gene lookup returns CDR1 MNHNS and CDR2 SASEGT. V trimming: 4 bases; J trimming: 13 bases; junction bases outside the gene matches: 11. CDR3 length: 14 residues. The DNA of the CDR3 is TGTGCCAGCAGTGGAGGACAGGGGCAGGAGACCCAGTTCTTC. It is translated as CASSGGQGQETQFF.

The chain uses TRBV27 and TRBJ2-7; D perhaps matches TRBD2 (6 bases). Germline assignment: CDR1 MNHEY and CDR2 SMNVEV (reference sequence). The CDR3 covers 14 residues. V gave up 6 bases and J gave up 1 base, with 13 bases separating them. CDR3 DNA: TGTGCCAGCAGGCGGGACGGTATTTCCTACGAGCAGTACTTC. Protein sequence: CASRRDGISYEQYF.

This clonotype was detected only a few times. The CDR3 DNA reads as TGTGCCAGCCGCGGTACAGGGGGCGGTCAGCCCCAGCATTTT. It codes for CASRGTGGGQPQHF. This chain uses TRBV28 with TRBJ1-5, with TRBD1 matching over 9 bases. The J segment lost 6 bases and the V segment lost 8 bases, leaving 8 bases of the junction unmatched. In germline, CDR1 is MDHEN, CDR2 SYDVKM. This CDR3 is built from 14 residues.

As regards this clonotype: One end of the junction does not line up with germline, which may come from a read error. The chain uses TRBV5-1 and TRBJ1-4, with a tentative D call TRBD1 (6 bases). Germline V gives CDR1 SGHRS, CDR2 YFSETQ. The CDR3 spans 15 residues. CDR3 sequence (DNA): TGCGCCAGCAGCCCCGGGACAAGGGAATATGAAAAACGGTTTTTT. It encodes CASSPGTREYEKRFF.

The chain couples TRBV7-9 to TRBJ2-5, with D possibly TRBD2 on 5 matching bases. The CDR3 is 14 residues long. CDR1 is SEHNR and CDR2 is FQNEAQ in the germline V gene (reference sequence). Trimming removed 3 bases from V and 4 bases from J, with 12 bases in between. The CDR3 here is CASSFRRVSETQYF. The CDR3, as DNA: TGTGCCAGCAGCTTTAGGCGGGTATCAGAGACCCAGTACTTC.

The CDR3 DNA reads TGTGCCAGCAGTTTAGGAGGGGGCGGAAGCACAGATACGCAGTATTTT. Protein product: CASSLGGGGSTDTQYF. The rearrangement joins TRBV6-5 to TRBJ2-3; D is perhaps TRBD1 (7 bases). The CDR3 extends over 16 amino acids. The germline V gene has CDR1 MNHEY and CDR2 SVGAGI. V was trimmed by 4 bases and J by 0 bases, leaving 14 bases between them.

As concerns this clonotype: A read error may produce the germline difference seen at one junction end. The chain couples TRBV12-3 or TRBV12-4 to TRBJ2-7; 7 bases map to TRBD1. CDR3 length: 15 amino acids. The CDR3 DNA reads TGTGCCGGCAGTTTGAACCGGGACAGTTCCTACGAGCAGTACTTC. Encoded protein: CAGSLNRDSSYEQYF.

In DNA form, the CDR3 reads TGTGCCAGCAGCTGGAAACAGGGCTACGAGCAGTACTTC. Its protein product is CASSWKQGYEQYF. The J gene is TRBJ2-7, the V gene TRBV11-3; D may be TRBD1 (6 bases). V shed 4 bases and J shed 3 bases, with 10 bases lying between them. The germline V gene encodes CDR1 SGHNT and CDR2 YENEEA. The CDR3 consists of 13 residues.

The gene calls are TRBV7-9 and TRBJ2-1; 10 bases are a match to TRBD2. V was pared by 4 bases and J by 7 bases, with 10 bases of the junction left unmatched. CDR3 size: 16 residues. Looked up from germline, CDR1 is SEHNR and CDR2 is FQNEAQ (reference sequence). The CDR3 loop reads CASSWSSSGSRNEQFF. In nucleotides, the CDR3 is TGTGCCAGCAGCTGGTCGTCTAGCGGGAGCCGAAATGAGCAGTTCTTC.

This clonotype turned up a few times. This sequence joins TRBV6-5 and TRBJ2-4; 7 bases match TRBD1. Gene TRBJ2-7 matches the end of the DNA better, so the J call may be wrong. CDR3 length equals 14 residues. Germline CDR1 MNHEY, CDR2 SVGAGI. CDR3 in amino acids: CASSYRLTGDEQYF. The CDR3 nucleotides are TGTGCCAGCAGTTACCGTCTTACAGGGGACGAGCAGTACTTC.

The chain joins TRBV6-5 to TRBJ2-7; 9 nucleotides line up with TRBD2. The ends lost 6 bases at V and 3 bases at J; junction bases unmatched: 9. This CDR3 comprises 15 residues. Germline V CDR1 and CDR2: MNHEY, SVGAGI. Written as DNA, the CDR3 is TGTGCCAGCAGACCTACGACTAGCGGAGACTACGAGCAGTACTTC. Translating it yields CASRPTTSGDYEQYF.

The chain joins TRBV7-2 to TRBJ2-7, with 12 bases matching TRBD2. The DNA end is a closer match to TRBJ2-5, so the J assignment may be wrong. CDR3 length equals 17 residues. Germline V gives CDR1 SGHTA, CDR2 FQGNSA. Here the CDR3 reads CASSLGGLTSGSGTQYF. The CDR3 coding sequence is TGTGCCAGCAGCTTAGGGGGCTTGACTAGCGGGAGTGGGACCCAGTACTTC.